This entry lists 27 T cell receptor beta chains sequenced from one sample in a study of cytomegalovirus exposure and HLA in healthy donors. It was with 60 Vbeta and 13 Jbeta primers that the PCR ran. Assay used: immunoSEQ multiplex PCR; TCRdb lists only in-frame clones, some missing. The sample records 100,000 to 150,000 clones, about 72% being singletons. What was sequenced was PBMCs. The receptors shown here come from a female donor in good health and CMV-seronegative.

The chain combines TRBV5-1 with TRBJ2-1; 10 nucleotides line up with TRBD2. Germline assignment: CDR1 SGHRS and CDR2 YFSETQ. Trimming cost V 0 bases and J 9 bases; bases outside gene matches: 3. The CDR3 totals 14 residues. The CDR3 bases are TGCGCCAGCAGCTTGGAGCGGGAGGGGGGTGAGCAGTTCTTC. It encodes CASSLEREGGEQFF.

The chain carries TRBV19 and TRBJ2-1; possible D gene TRBD1, 6 bases. The CDR3 runs to 12 residues. Looked up from germline, CDR1 is LNHDA and CDR2 is SQIVND (reference sequence). V lost 5 bases to trimming and J lost 6 bases, with 8 bases between them. The CDR3 DNA reads as TGTGCCAGTAGTGGCAGGGGCAATGAGCAGTTCTTC. Protein: CASSGRGNEQFF. Filled out from reference TRBV19 and TRBJ2-1, the complete variable domain reads DGGITQSPKYLFRKEGQNVTLSCEQNLNHDAMYWYRQDPGQGLRLIYYSQIVNDFQKGDIAEGYSVSREKKESFPLTVTSAQKNPTAFYLCASSGRGNEQFFGPGTRLTVL.

The rearrangement joins TRBV7-9 to TRBJ1-4; 10 bases map to TRBD1. The CDR3 sequence is 17 residues long. Per germline, CDR1 SEHNR and CDR2 FQNEAQ (reference sequence). After removal of 5 bases from V and 2 bases from J, the junction contained 8 bases not matched to a gene. CDR3 region: CASSKGQGEGTNEKLFF. CDR3 nucleotides: TGTGCCAGCAGCAAAGGACAGGGGGAAGGTACTAATGAAAAACTGTTTTTT.

The CDR3 bases are TGCGCCAGCAGCCAAGGACTAGTCCCAAGGGTAGAGCAGTACTTC. Its protein product is CASSQGLVPRVEQYF. The V call is TRBV4-1, the J call TRBJ2-7; a weak D match, TRBD2 (6 bases). V shed 1 base and J shed 7 bases, with 17 bases lying between them. Germline V gene data show CDR1 as MGHRA and CDR2 as YSYEKL. This CDR3 has 15 amino acids.

This clone was counted a single time. This sequence joins TRBV28 and TRBJ2-7, with 11 positions matching TRBD1. The CDR3 totals 14 residues. The V and J ends lost 7 bases and 5 bases, in that order; junction bases with no gene match: 7. Germline V gene lookup returns CDR1 MDHEN and CDR2 SYDVKM. Written as DNA, the CDR3 is TGTGCCAGCACCCTGCGGACAGGGGGCCACGAGCAGTACTTC. Its protein is CASTLRTGGHEQYF.

This clone has a count of ten or more. The chain is built from TRBV5-1 and TRBJ2-2, with a weak D call TRBD2 (7 bases). Germline CDR1 and CDR2: SGHRS and YFSETQ. CDR3 length equals 17 residues. V lost 6 bases, J lost 6 bases, and 24 bases lay in between. The CDR3 region has the DNA TGCGCCAGCACCTTACCATCGAACAGGGAGGGGGCCGGGGAGCTGTTTTTT. Protein product: CASTLPSNREGAGELFF.

The chain joins TRBV7-8 to TRBJ2-1; 7 positions agree with TRBD2. The ends lost 5 bases at V and 5 bases at J; junction bases unmatched: 12. In germline, CDR1 is SGHVS, CDR2 FQNEAQ. This CDR3 spans 16 amino acids. CDR3 protein: CASSGTPRDYNNEQFF. CDR3 DNA sequence: TGTGCCAGCAGCGGAACCCCCCGGGACTATAACAATGAGCAGTTCTTC.

The V and J genes are TRBV28 and TRBJ2-3, with D maybe TRBD2 (6 bases). Germline V gene lookup returns CDR1 MDHEN and CDR2 SYDVKM. V was shortened by 6 bases and J by 0 bases, with 13 bases between the two germline ends. This CDR3 has 15 amino acids. The CDR3 DNA sequence: TGTGCCAGCAGAGCCCCGGGGACTAGCACAGATACGCAGTATTTT. As protein: CASRAPGTSTDTQYF.

This chain's CDR3 is CASSRGDSSGTDTQYF. The CDR3 bases are TGTGCCAGCAGCAGAGGGGACAGCTCCGGGACAGATACGCAGTATTTT. J is TRBJ2-3 and V is TRBV11-3, with 7 bases identical to TRBD1. Germline V gives CDR1 SGHNT, CDR2 YENEEA. The ends lost 5 bases at V and 3 bases at J; junction bases unmatched: 11. The CDR3 contains 16 residues.

CDR3 sequence: CSARDRNYGYTF. In nucleotides, the CDR3 is TGCAGCGCTCGGGACAGAAACTATGGCTACACCTTC. This chain connects TRBV29-1 to TRBJ1-2; 7 nucleotides agree with TRBD1. The V segment lost 7 bases and the J segment 2 bases; nucleotides outside the gene matches: 4. Per the germline V gene, CDR1 is SQVTM and CDR2 is ANQGSEA. The CDR3 consists of 12 residues.

The chain uses TRBV5-1 and TRBJ2-7; TRBD1 aligns across 8 bases. Germline lookup yields CDR1 SGHRS and CDR2 YFSETQ. The CDR3 is 13 amino acids. V lost 4 bases to trimming and J lost 2 bases; unmatched junction nucleotides: 2. The CDR3 DNA reads as TGCGCCAGCAGCCGGGACAGGACCTACGAGCAGTACTTC. This encodes CASSRDRTYEQYF.

The genes are TRBV5-1 and TRBJ2-5; D ambiguous. The J call is uncertain, as TRBJ2-7 better fits the DNA end. Per germline, CDR1 SGHRS and CDR2 YFSETQ. CDR3 size: 16 residues. This chain's CDR3 is CASSPLEAGPPYEQYF. In nucleotides, the CDR3 is TGCGCCAGCAGCCCTCTTGAAGCAGGTCCCCCCTACGAGCAGTACTTC.

The chain carries TRBV6-5 and TRBJ2-1; 13 nucleotides agree with TRBD2. V was pared by 6 bases and J by 8 bases, with 1 base of the junction left unmatched. CDR1 is MNHEY, CDR2 SVGAGI, per germline. The CDR3 contains 13 residues. CDR3: CASRGLAGHEQFF. For the CDR3, the DNA is TGTGCCAGCAGGGGACTAGCGGGACATGAGCAGTTCTTC.

The chain has TRBV4-2 and TRBJ2-1; 12 bases align to TRBD2. Germline CDR1 and CDR2: LGHNA and YNFKEQ. This CDR3 region has 16 residues. J gave up 4 bases and V 1 base, and 2 bases lay outside the gene matches. The CDR3 DNA sequence: TGTGCCAGCAGCCAAGGGACTAGCGGGGTATACAATGAGCAGTTCTTC. It yields the protein CASSQGTSGVYNEQFF.

This clone appeared a few times. V gene TRBV19 combines with J gene TRBJ2-2, with D perhaps TRBD1 (5 bases). The V and J ends lost 5 bases and 1 base respectively, with 8 bases between them. This CDR3 has 14 residues. Germline V gene lookup returns CDR1 LNHDA and CDR2 SQIVND (reference sequence). CDR3 sequence (DNA): TGTGCCAGTAGTGACCAGGGGAACACCGGGGAGCTGTTTTTT. Its protein is CASSDQGNTGELFF.

This clone showed up just a few times. The chain recombines TRBV5-1 with TRBJ2-1; 8 bases are shared with TRBD1. V dropped 0 bases and J dropped 9; count of bases not matched to a gene: 2. The CDR3 loop spans 13 amino acids. Germline V gene lookup returns CDR1 SGHRS and CDR2 YFSETQ. In DNA, the CDR3 is TGCGCCAGCAGCTTGGGGACAGGGATTGAGCAGTTCTTC. Amino acid sequence: CASSLGTGIEQFF.

This clone was seen just once. CDR3 sequence reads: CASTLQGAHQPQHF. The DNA of the CDR3 is TGTGCCAGCACCCTTCAGGGGGCGCATCAGCCCCAGCATTTT. This rearrangement joins TRBV5-8 to TRBJ1-5; 8 bases align to TRBD1. V was clipped by 6 bases and J by 5 bases; unmatched bases: 7. The CDR3 is 14 residues long. The germline gives CDR1 SGHTS, CDR2 YDEGEE.

The chain employs TRBV30 and TRBJ1-2; D might be TRBD1 (5 bases). This CDR3 region has 13 residues. The V end lost 5 bases, the J end lost 0 bases, and 10 bases lay between the germline ends. The germline V gene has CDR1 GTSNPN and CDR2 SVGIG (reference sequence). This CDR3 reads CAWGGLANYGYTF. DNA of the CDR3: TGTGCCTGGGGGGGGTTAGCTAACTATGGCTACACCTTC.

This chain uses TRBV7-8 with TRBJ1-1, with D hard to call. Trimming took 1 base from V and 7 from J, leaving 10 bases between them. CDR3 size: 13 residues. Germline V gives CDR1 SGHVS, CDR2 FQNEAQ. DNA of the CDR3: TGTGCCAGCAGCTTAGGAGGGAGCTTTGAAGCTTTCTTT. This sequence encodes CASSLGGSFEAFF.

The V call is TRBV7-2, the J call TRBJ2-1; D remains ambiguous. The CDR3 has 15 residues. CDR1 is SGHTA and CDR2 is FQGNSA in the germline V gene. V was cut by 1 base and J by 4 bases, with 11 bases left in between. The CDR3 DNA is TGTGCCAGCAGCTTAGGGAGCTCAGTTTACAATGAGCAGTTCTTC. Encoded protein: CASSLGSSVYNEQFF. Variable domain in full (rest from reference TRBV7-2 and TRBJ2-1): GAGVSQSPSNKVTEKGKDVELRCDPISGHTALYWYRQSLGQGLEFLIYFQGNSAPDKSGLPSDRFSAERTGGSVSTLTIQRTQQEDSAVYLCASSLGSSVYNEQFFGPGTRLTVL.

CDR3 DNA: TGTGCCAGCAGTCTACTAGCGGGAGTCGGATACGAGCAGTACTTC. It codes for CASSLLAGVGYEQYF. This sequence joins TRBV27 and TRBJ2-7; 11 nucleotides line up with TRBD2. Germline V CDR1 and CDR2: MNHEY, SMNVEV (reference sequence). Germline trimming cut 5 bases from V and 4 bases from J; bases unmatched to any gene: 7. The CDR3 is made up of 15 amino acids.

This chain links TRBV2 with TRBJ1-1; D not resolved. The CDR3 has 14 amino acids. CDR1 is SNHLY, CDR2 FYNNEI, per germline. V dropped 8 bases and J dropped 6 bases, with 19 bases sitting between them. CDR3 sequence: CASGPRGALSEAFF. The CDR3 DNA sequence: TGTGCCAGCGGCCCAAGAGGCGCTCTCTCTGAAGCTTTCTTT.

V gene TRBV9 combines with J gene TRBJ2-1, with 7 bases lining up with TRBD2. The germline CDR1 and CDR2 sequences are SGDLS and YYNGEE. V lost 0 bases and J lost 6; bases outside the gene matches: 12. This CDR3 spans 17 amino acids. CDR3 sequence: CASSVEKASGGPNEQFF. CDR3 in DNA: TGTGCCAGCAGCGTAGAAAAAGCTAGCGGAGGGCCCAATGAGCAGTTCTTC.

The chain carries TRBV4-1 and TRBJ1-1, with 7 bases aligning to TRBD1. V gave up 4 bases and J gave up 1 base; unmatched junction bases: 3. CDR1 is MGHRA and CDR2 is YSYEKL in the germline V gene. The CDR3 contains 14 residues. CDR3 residues: CASSRDRENTEAFF. The CDR3 region has the DNA TGCGCCAGCAGCCGGGACAGAGAGAACACTGAAGCTTTCTTT.

V and J are TRBV4-3 and TRBJ2-7; D is possibly TRBD1 (6 bases). CDR1 and CDR2 from the germline V gene are LGHNA and YSLEER. This CDR3 is built from 16 residues. V dropped 4 bases and J dropped 1 base, with 17 bases sitting between them. The CDR3 sequence: CASSRSPQGTSYEQYF. The CDR3 DNA reads TGCGCCAGCAGCCGTTCCCCACAGGGTACGTCCTACGAGCAGTACTTC.

This clone was counted between two and nine times. V and J are TRBV2 and TRBJ1-2; no clear D gene. V lost 6 bases, J lost 3 bases, and 11 bases lay in between. The CDR3 is 13 residues long. Germline V gene data show CDR1 as SNHLY and CDR2 as FYNNEI. In DNA, the CDR3 is TGTGCCAGCAGCCCGGTTGAGGACTATGGCTACACCTTC. It codes for CASSPVEDYGYTF.

The gene calls are TRBV4-1 and TRBJ2-3; maybe TRBD2 (6 bases). This CDR3 has 16 amino acids. With 4 bases removed from V and 4 bases from J, the gap between germline ends came to 18 bases. From germline, CDR1 is MGHRA and CDR2 YSYEKL. CDR3 amino acids: CASSRAPAGSPDTQYF. The CDR3 coding sequence is TGCGCCAGCAGCCGCGCCCCAGCGGGCTCCCCAGATACGCAGTATTTT.